Below, 30 T cell receptor beta chains from the same sample are listed, as sequenced in a study of blood T cell repertoires in COVID-19. Only in-frame clones appear in the TCRdb table, and some are missing; sequencing was by immunoSEQ multiplex PCR. The table records about 240,000 clones, around four fifths of them present only once. Source material: peripheral blood. The receptor set was obtained from a woman in her sixties or seventies with active or convalescent COVID-19.

The J gene is TRBJ2-1, the V gene TRBV27; 10 bases fit TRBD2. Germline CDR1 reads MNHEY; CDR2 reads SMNVEV (reference sequence). Trimming cost V 6 bases and J 1 base; bases outside gene matches: 6. The CDR3 is made up of 16 amino acids. CDR3 in amino acids: CASSRGLAESYNEQFF. For the CDR3, the DNA is TGTGCCAGCAGCCGTGGACTAGCGGAATCCTACAATGAGCAGTTCTTC.

The chain joins TRBV3-1 (or the pseudogene TRBV3-2) to TRBJ1-3, with D possibly TRBD1 on 6 matching bases. The germline CDR1 and CDR2 sequences are LGHDT and YNNKEL (reference sequence). The CDR3 is 14 residues long. V lost 1 base and J lost 3, with 7 bases in between. CDR3 coding DNA: TGTGCCAGCAGCCAAGGGACAGTTGGAAACACCATATATTTT. Translation: CASSQGTVGNTIYF.

In this sample, this clone turned up once. The V call is TRBV5-8, the J call TRBJ1-6; unclear D gene. This CDR3 region has 13 residues. Trimming shortened V by 4 bases and J by 10 bases, and 12 bases separated the two germline ends. Germline CDR1 and CDR2: SGHTS and YDEGEE. Written as DNA, the CDR3 is TGTGCCAGCAGCCCCCTGTCGCGGTCACCCCTCCACTTT. Translation: CASSPLSRSPLHF.

The CDR3 coding sequence is TGTGCCAGTAGCCGGCAGGTTATTGGCGGGGAGCTGTTTTTT. Residues: CASSRQVIGGELFF. V is TRBV19 and J is TRBJ2-2; no clear D gene. This CDR3 region has 14 residues. Between the trimmed V and J ends, which lost 6 bases and 7 bases, there was a span of 15 bases. CDR1 and CDR2 from the germline V gene are LNHDA and SQIVND (reference sequence).

The rearrangement uses TRBV30 and TRBJ2-4, with D unclear. The germline gives CDR1 GTSNPN, CDR2 SVGIG (reference sequence). Trimming removed 2 bases from V and 1 base from J, with 15 bases in between. The CDR3 sequence is 16 residues long. The chain's CDR3 is CAWSKLVGWAKNIQYF. CDR3 bases: TGTGCCTGGAGTAAGCTAGTGGGTTGGGCCAAAAACATTCAGTACTTC.

This chain links TRBV5-1 with TRBJ1-6; TRBD1 matches at 9 bases. Germline assignment: CDR1 SGHRS and CDR2 YFSETQ. V shed 4 bases, J shed 0 bases, and the junction held 8 bases outside the gene matches. CDR3 length: 18 residues. The CDR3 loop is CASSTRQGESSYNSPLHF. The DNA of the CDR3 is TGCGCCAGCAGCACCCGACAGGGGGAGAGCTCCTATAATTCACCCCTCCACTTT.

This rearrangement joins TRBV19 to TRBJ1-2; no firm D call. V was trimmed by 3 bases and J by 3 bases, leaving 20 bases between them. The CDR3 runs 17 residues. CDR1 LNHDA and CDR2 SQIVND come from the germline V gene (reference sequence). As DNA, the CDR3 is TGTGCCAGTAGTATGGAGGCAGGCAGAATGATCGACTATGGCTACACCTTC. Its translation is CASSMEAGRMIDYGYTF.

This clone was detected once. CDR3 in amino acids: CASSSREVGNTIYF. The CDR3 region has the DNA TGTGCCAGTAGTTCCAGGGAGGTTGGAAACACCATATATTTT. J is TRBJ1-3 and V is TRBV19; TRBD1 might be the D (5 bases). Trimming took off 5 bases at V and 3 bases at J, with 11 bases between the two ends. This CDR3 spans 14 amino acids. Germline V gives CDR1 LNHDA, CDR2 SQIVND (reference sequence).

The chain links TRBV5-4 to TRBJ2-5; 10 nucleotides match TRBD1. The CDR3 is 15 amino acids. CDR1 is SGHNT, CDR2 YYREEE, per germline (reference sequence). V shed 4 bases and J 5 bases; nucleotides not matched to a gene: 8. The CDR3, as DNA: TGTGCCAGCAGCCTTGCGGGACAGGGGATGGAGACCCAGTACTTC. Its protein is CASSLAGQGMETQYF.

The V and J genes are TRBV28 and TRBJ2-1; 7 nucleotides line up with TRBD1. This CDR3 contains 17 residues. V shed 0 bases and J 0 bases; nucleotides not matched to a gene: 5. CDR1 MDHEN and CDR2 SYDVKM come from the germline V gene. CDR3 in DNA: TGTGCCAGCAGTTTATGGACAGGGCCGAGCTCCTACAATGAGCAGTTCTTC. This sequence encodes CASSLWTGPSSYNEQFF.

V gene TRBV4-1 combines with J gene TRBJ1-2; D gene unclear. From germline, CDR1 is MGHRA and CDR2 YSYEKL. V was trimmed by 0 bases and J by 2 bases, leaving 13 bases between them. The CDR3 loop spans 16 amino acids. CDR3 sequence: CASSQESWVANYGYTF. The CDR3 nucleotides read TGCGCCAGCAGCCAAGAAAGCTGGGTAGCGAACTATGGCTACACCTTC.

The genes are TRBV15 and TRBJ2-5; the match to TRBD2 covers 8 bases. Trimming took 2 bases from V and 5 from J; bases not matched to a gene: 7. Germline lookup yields CDR1 LNHNV and CDR2 YYDKDF (reference sequence). CDR3 length: 15 amino acids. Here the CDR3 reads CATSRRWTSWETQYF. The CDR3 DNA reads as TGTGCCACCAGCAGACGATGGACTAGCTGGGAGACCCAGTACTTC.

The CDR3 region is CASSLEFGAGADTQYF. The CDR3 DNA follows: TGCGCCAGCAGCTTGGAATTTGGCGCGGGGGCAGATACGCAGTATTTT. This sequence joins TRBV5-1 and TRBJ2-3; TRBD2 matches 7 bases. J was trimmed by 4 bases and V by 0 bases; bases with no gene match: 8. CDR3 length equals 16 residues. The germline V gene has CDR1 SGHRS and CDR2 YFSETQ.

The chain combines TRBV24-1 with TRBJ1-1; 7 positions agree with TRBD1. The V segment lost 0 bases and the J segment 7 bases; nucleotides outside the gene matches: 7. From germline, CDR1 is KGHDR and CDR2 SFDVKD. This CDR3 region has 15 residues. CDR3 loop: CATSDLSRGRSEAFF. As DNA, the CDR3 is TGTGCCACCAGTGATTTGTCCAGGGGGAGGAGTGAAGCTTTCTTT.

The V and J genes are TRBV7-6 and TRBJ2-3; a weak D match, TRBD1 (8 bases). The CDR3 contains 16 residues. Germline CDR1 SGHVS, CDR2 FNYEAQ. V was clipped by 4 bases and J by 5 bases, with 19 bases between them. CDR3 in DNA: TGTGCCAGCAGCTGGGAGATACAGGGGGGGGTAGATACGCAGTATTTT. Protein: CASSWEIQGGVDTQYF.

The chain has TRBV27 and TRBJ1-6; the match to TRBD1 covers 7 bases. CDR3 length: 15 residues. In germline, CDR1 is MNHEY, CDR2 SMNVEV (reference sequence). Trimming cost V 2 bases and J 13 bases; bases outside gene matches: 11. The CDR3 loop reads CASSLTSDRVGPLHF. In DNA, the CDR3 is TGTGCCAGCAGTTTAACCTCCGACAGGGTCGGCCCCCTCCACTTT.

The V call is TRBV7-6, the J call TRBJ1-4; TRBD1 matches 7 bases. The germline CDR1 and CDR2 sequences are SGHVS and FNYEAQ. The ends lost 0 bases at V and 8 bases at J; junction bases unmatched: 15. This CDR3 is built from 18 residues. As DNA, the CDR3 is TGTGCCAGCAGCTTAGCACCGCCGGGGTCGACAGGGCAGGAAAAACTGTTTTTT. This codes for CASSLAPPGSTGQEKLFF.

The rearrangement links TRBV18 to TRBJ1-6; TRBD1 is a possible D gene (6 bases). V lost 2 bases, J lost 6 bases, and 14 bases lay in between. CDR3 length: 16 residues. Germline V gene sequence: CDR1 KGHSH, CDR2 LQKENI. CDR3 protein: CASSPLNRAGNSPLHF. The DNA for the CDR3 is TGTGCCAGCTCACCATTGAACAGGGCTGGTAATTCACCCCTCCACTTT.

This chain uses TRBV28 with TRBJ2-7; 11 nucleotides line up with TRBD2. CDR3 size: 15 residues. Losses at the gene ends were 5 bases for V and 2 bases for J; bases not matched to a gene: 5. CDR1 is MDHEN, CDR2 SYDVKM, per germline. The CDR3 DNA reads as TGTGCCAGCAGTGTAGCGGGAGGGAGCCCCTACGAGCAGTACTTC. Translating gives CASSVAGGSPYEQYF.

This chain joins TRBV28 and TRBJ1-2, with 7 bases identical to TRBD1. V was clipped by 8 bases and J by 3 bases; unmatched bases: 6. The CDR3 is made up of 13 amino acids. Germline V gene lookup returns CDR1 MDHEN and CDR2 SYDVKM. CDR3 protein: CASGSGQYYGYTF. The CDR3 DNA is TGTGCCAGCGGCTCGGGACAGTACTATGGCTACACCTTC.

V usage is TRBV29-1 and J usage is TRBJ1-4; TRBD1 aligns across 8 bases. Trimming cost V 4 bases and J 7 bases; bases outside gene matches: 5. There are 13 residues in the CDR3. Germline V gene lookup returns CDR1 SQVTM and CDR2 ANQGSEA. CDR3 amino acids: CSVGVGQGEKLFF. The CDR3 DNA sequence: TGCAGCGTTGGGGTCGGACAGGGTGAAAAACTGTTTTTT.

The rearrangement uses TRBV24-1 and TRBJ1-1; 7 positions match TRBD1. This CDR3 contains 16 residues. V shed 4 bases and J 4 bases; nucleotides not matched to a gene: 11. CDR1 and CDR2 (germline): KGHDR, SFDVKD. The CDR3 is CATSDGFRGSSTEAFF. CDR3 DNA sequence: TGTGCCACCAGTGACGGTTTCAGGGGGAGTAGCACTGAAGCTTTCTTT.

This clone was detected once. The chain links TRBV5-8 to TRBJ2-1; 11 nucleotides match TRBD2. Trimming removed 0 bases from V and 2 bases from J; junction bases left unmatched: 10. CDR1 SGHTS and CDR2 YDEGEE come from the germline V gene. This CDR3 comprises 19 residues. CDR3 amino acids: CASSLDLAGGGMTYNEQFF. In nucleotides, the CDR3 is TGTGCCAGCAGCTTGGATCTAGCGGGGGGCGGAATGACCTACAATGAGCAGTTCTTC.

The chain carries TRBV7-9 and TRBJ1-6; 10 bases are shared with TRBD1. Germline V CDR1 and CDR2: SEHNR, FQNEAQ (reference sequence). The V and J ends lost 0 bases and 9 bases, in that order; junction bases with no gene match: 8. This CDR3 has 17 amino acids. In nucleotides, the CDR3 is TGTGCCAGCAGCTTAGCCGGAGGGACAGGGGAATTTTCACCCCTCCACTTT. This translates into CASSLAGGTGEFSPLHF.

Here the CDR3 DNA reads TGTGCCATCAGCCCCGGACTAGGCACAGATACGCAGTATTTT. It translates to CAISPGLGTDTQYF. The chain joins TRBV10-3 to TRBJ2-3, with 7 bases identical to TRBD2. Germline V gene sequence: CDR1 ENHRY, CDR2 SYGVKD. The CDR3 runs 14 residues. V trimming: 6 bases; J trimming: 1 base; junction bases outside the gene matches: 4.

J is TRBJ1-1 and V is TRBV10-3; possibly TRBD1 for D (5 bases). V was clipped by 11 bases and J by 1 base, with 11 bases between them. The CDR3 consists of 12 residues. CDR1 and CDR2 (germline): ENHRY, SYGVKD. The CDR3 bases are TGTGCCGTTCAGGGAGGGAACACTGAAGCTTTCTTT. The encoded protein is CAVQGGNTEAFF.

The J gene is TRBJ2-7, the V gene TRBV6-2 or TRBV6-3; 7 bases fit TRBD2. V lost 5 bases to trimming and J lost 4 bases; unmatched junction nucleotides: 2. The CDR3 totals 12 residues. Germline CDR1 and CDR2: MNHEY and SVGEGT. The CDR3 nucleotides read TGTGCCAGCAGTCCACTAGCGTACGAGCAGTACTTC. Translated, it gives CASSPLAYEQYF.

The rearrangement links TRBV6-5 to TRBJ1-2; 7 bases fit TRBD1. V was pared by 6 bases and J by 3 bases, with 4 bases of the junction left unmatched. The germline CDR1 and CDR2 sequences are MNHEY and SVGAGI. This CDR3 is 13 amino acids long. Here the CDR3 reads CASSETGYYGYTF. The CDR3 DNA reads as TGTGCCAGCAGCGAGACAGGGTACTATGGCTACACCTTC.

This chain joins TRBV11-3 and TRBJ2-6; 7 bases are shared with TRBD1. Looked up from germline, CDR1 is SGHNT and CDR2 is YENEEA. With 8 bases clipped from V and 3 bases from J, the junction kept 13 bases outside the gene matches. The CDR3 covers 17 residues. The CDR3 loop reads CASGNMAGGYGANVLTF. CDR3 nucleotides: TGTGCCAGCGGCAATATGGCAGGGGGTTATGGGGCCAACGTCCTGACTTTC.

V usage is TRBV25-1 and J usage is TRBJ1-1; a weak D match, TRBD1 (5 bases). The CDR3 totals 17 residues. V was cut by 4 bases and J by 0 bases, with 18 bases left in between. CDR1 MGHDK and CDR2 SYGVNS come from the germline V gene. CDR3 coding DNA: TGTGCCAGCAGTGTAGGGGATTTTGGCATCATGAACACTGAAGCTTTCTTT. Translated, it gives CASSVGDFGIMNTEAFF.